The 20 T cell receptor beta chains in this list originate from one sample, sequenced in a study of cytomegalovirus exposure and HLA in healthy donors. The PCR employed 60 Vbeta primers together with 13 Jbeta primers. Sequencing used immunoSEQ multiplex PCR; TCRdb keeps in-frame clones, though not all of them. This sample has 100,000 to 120,000 clones, with roughly 72% found just once. Sequencing used PBMCs. These receptors all come from a woman aged 40 to 50 in good health and CMV-seropositive.

This chain connects TRBV5-1 to TRBJ1-1, with a tentative D call TRBD1 (6 bases). The CDR3 is made up of 15 amino acids. In germline, CDR1 is SGHRS, CDR2 YFSETQ. V dropped 0 bases and J dropped 2 bases, with 11 bases sitting between them. The CDR3 coding sequence is TGCGCCAGCAGCTTGGAGGGCAGGGGTAACACTGAAGCTTTCTTT. Translated: CASSLEGRGNTEAFF.

This chain joins TRBV29-1 and TRBJ2-5, with D possibly being TRBD1 (6 bases). V dropped 4 bases and J dropped 2 bases, with 17 bases sitting between them. The CDR3 loop spans 15 amino acids. CDR1 is SQVTM, CDR2 ANQGSEA, per germline. This CDR3 reads CSVGDTRNGQETQYF. The DNA for the CDR3 is TGCAGCGTTGGGGACACAAGGAATGGGCAAGAGACCCAGTACTTC.

The chain carries TRBV7-8 and TRBJ1-2; D call uncertain. Trimming pared 1 base from V and 4 bases from J, leaving 13 bases between. Germline CDR1 SGHVS, CDR2 FQNEAQ. This CDR3 region has 15 residues. The CDR3 DNA is TGTGCCAGCAGCTTAGGAGCGGACCCTGCCTATGGCTACACCTTC. The encoded protein is CASSLGADPAYGYTF.

The genes are TRBV4-1 and TRBJ1-2; D is unclear. V shed 1 base and J shed 2 bases, with 11 bases lying between them. The germline V gene has CDR1 MGHRA and CDR2 YSYEKL. CDR3 size: 15 residues. The CDR3, as DNA: TGCGCCAGCAGCCAAGTTGGCAGTTTGAACTATGGCTACACCTTC. Amino acid sequence: CASSQVGSLNYGYTF.

The chain has TRBV19 and TRBJ1-1, with a tentative D call TRBD1 (5 bases). This CDR3 is 17 amino acids long. The ends were cut back, 7 bases at V and 1 base at J, with 22 bases in the middle. Germline CDR1 and CDR2: LNHDA and SQIVND (reference sequence). The CDR3 is CASNVAEGLGPNTEAFF. The DNA for the CDR3 is TGTGCCAGTAACGTAGCTGAAGGTCTGGGGCCGAACACTGAAGCTTTCTTT.

This sequence joins TRBV12-5 and TRBJ2-3, with 14 bases aligning to TRBD2. CDR1 is LGHNT, CDR2 FRNRAP, per germline. The CDR3 has 16 residues. The trim removed 1 base at V and 9 bases at J, leaving 6 bases unmatched. The chain's CDR3 is CASGLGLAGGPSTQYF. The CDR3 DNA follows: TGTGCTAGTGGTTTGGGACTAGCGGGAGGGCCGTCAACGCAGTATTTT.

V gene TRBV30 combines with J gene TRBJ1-1, with D maybe TRBD1 (6 bases). Germline lookup yields CDR1 GTSNPN and CDR2 SVGIG (reference sequence). The ends were cut back, 2 bases at V and 1 base at J, with 14 bases in the middle. The length of the CDR3 is 15 residues. CDR3 in amino acids: CAWSTPSTGNTEAFF. The CDR3 DNA reads TGTGCCTGGAGTACCCCCTCGACAGGGAACACTGAAGCTTTCTTT. Complete variable domain (other parts from reference TRBV30 and TRBJ1-1): SQTIHQWPATLVQPVGSPLSLECTVEGTSNPNLYWYRQAAGRGLQLLFYSVGIGQISSEVPQNLSASRPQDRQFILSSKKLLLSDSGFYLCAWSTPSTGNTEAFFGQGTRLTVV.

The chain joins TRBV9 to TRBJ2-5, with a tentative D call TRBD1 (6 bases). The CDR3 runs to 14 residues. Germline CDR1 SGDLS, CDR2 YYNGEE. Trimming removed 1 base at V and 6 bases at J, with 13 bases between. The CDR3 reads CASSVSTGMQTQYF. The CDR3 DNA follows: TGTGCCAGCAGCGTAAGCACAGGGATGCAGACCCAGTACTTC.

The chain combines TRBV4-1 with TRBJ2-2; TRBD2 aligns across 11 bases. CDR1 MGHRA and CDR2 YSYEKL come from the germline V gene. The junction had 7 bases not matched to a gene; V was cut back by 3 bases and J by 10 bases. CDR3 length: 15 residues. CDR3 DNA sequence: TGCGCCAGCAGCCATACTAGCGGGGGTCGTGAGGAGCTGTTTTTT. This translates into CASSHTSGGREELFF.

This rearrangement joins TRBV15 to TRBJ2-6; D is ambiguous. V lost 0 bases and J lost 0, with 15 bases in between. There are 19 residues in the CDR3. From germline, CDR1 is LNHNV and CDR2 YYDKDF (reference sequence). The CDR3 nucleotides are TGTGCCACCAGCAGAGATAAAGGAGCCTTCATCTCTGGGGCCAACGTCCTGACTTTC. Translation gives CATSRDKGAFISGANVLTF.

The chain combines TRBV5-1 with TRBJ1-3; D not resolved. The CDR3 is 16 residues long. Between the trimmed V and J ends, which lost 1 base and 0 bases, there was a span of 11 bases. Germline CDR1 reads SGHRS; CDR2 reads YFSETQ. The CDR3 region is CASSLSGESSGNTIYF. In nucleotides, the CDR3 is TGCGCCAGCAGCTTGAGCGGGGAGAGCTCTGGAAACACCATATATTTT.

To note about this clone: At one end, the junction sequence differs from germline, possibly due to a read error. The chain has TRBV19 and TRBJ1-1; TRBD1 matches at 10 bases. The CDR3 covers 15 residues. CDR1 is LNHDA and CDR2 is SQIVND in the germline V gene (reference sequence). Written as DNA, the CDR3 is TGTGCCAGTGGTATCCGGGACAGGGGAATAACTGAAGCTTTCTTT. Translating it yields CASGIRDRGITEAFF.

The genes are TRBV19 and TRBJ2-2, with D unclear. Germline CDR1 LNHDA, CDR2 SQIVND (reference sequence). Between the trimmed V and J ends, which lost 4 bases and 5 bases, there was a span of 5 bases. The CDR3 has 12 amino acids. The CDR3 loop is CASSTKTGELFF. Here the CDR3 DNA reads TGTGCCAGTAGTACAAAAACCGGGGAGCTGTTTTTT.

Sample share makes this clone medium-sized. The chain carries TRBV2 and TRBJ1-5; the D is unclear. The V gene's germline CDR1 is SNHLY and CDR2 FYNNEI. The CDR3 is made up of 14 amino acids. V was clipped by 6 bases and J by 1 base, with 10 bases between them. CDR3: CASRKEQSNQPQHF. The DNA for the CDR3 is TGTGCCAGCAGGAAGGAACAGAGCAATCAGCCCCAGCATTTT.

The chain combines TRBV7-2 with TRBJ1-3; maybe TRBD1 (6 bases). V was shortened by 6 bases and J by 4 bases, with 13 bases between the two germline ends. CDR1 is SGHTA and CDR2 is FQGNSA in the germline V gene. The length of the CDR3 is 14 residues. CDR3 nucleotide sequence: TGTGCCAGCAGAGTCCCCGGGACAGGAAACACCATATATTTT. It yields the protein CASRVPGTGNTIYF.

This chain links TRBV29-1 with TRBJ1-2; perhaps TRBD1 as D (5 bases). Germline CDR1 SQVTM, CDR2 ANQGSEA. The CDR3 spans 11 residues. V lost 2 bases to trimming and J lost 5 bases, with 6 bases between them. The DNA for the CDR3 is TGCAGCGTTGAAAAGGGGTATGGCTACACCTTC. Amino acids: CSVEKGYGYTF.

As regards this clone: Mismatch with germline at one junction end may stem from a read error. This sample includes further DNA sequences coding for the same CDR3. This chain connects TRBV9 to TRBJ2-7, with D perhaps matching TRBD1 (6 bases). In germline, CDR1 is SGDLS, CDR2 YYNGEE. This CDR3 spans 15 amino acids. The chain's CDR3 is CASSPQGGPAYEQYF. The DNA for the CDR3 is TGTGCCAGCAGCCCCCAAGGGGGACCAGCCTACGAGCAGTACTTT.

V usage is TRBV27 and J usage is TRBJ2-7; 7 nucleotides match TRBD1. This CDR3 contains 12 residues. V shed 6 bases, J shed 2 bases, and the junction held 1 base outside the gene matches. Germline CDR1 MNHEY, CDR2 SMNVEV (reference sequence). The CDR3 here is CASRTGAYEQYF. DNA of the CDR3: TGTGCCAGCAGAACAGGGGCCTACGAGCAGTACTTC.

The chain is built from TRBV7-2 and TRBJ2-7, with TRBD2 matching over 11 bases. The CDR3 covers 14 residues. V trimming: 3 bases; J trimming: 7 bases; junction bases outside the gene matches: 5. CDR1 is SGHTA and CDR2 is FQGNSA in the germline V gene. CDR3 loop: CASSFSGGAKEQYF. CDR3 coding DNA: TGTGCCAGCAGCTTTAGCGGGGGGGCCAAGGAGCAGTACTTC.

This sequence joins TRBV10-3 and TRBJ2-2, with D possibly being TRBD1 (6 bases). Trimming took 10 bases from V and 0 from J, leaving 15 bases between them. Germline CDR1 is ENHRY and CDR2 is SYGVKD. The CDR3 loop spans 15 amino acids. The CDR3 region is CATAPGQANTGELFF. The DNA of the CDR3 is TGTGCCACCGCCCCGGGACAAGCGAACACCGGGGAGCTGTTTTTT.